Listed below are T cell receptor beta chains from one sample, sequenced in a study of CD8+ T cells in alopecia areata. Method: immunoSEQ multiplex PCR; TCRdb's copy keeps in-frame clones and lacks some. The data hold about 110,000 clones, with about three fifths observed a single time. The specimen comprised CD8+ T cells sorted from blood, sampled at week 24, from a patient treated with tofacitinib. These receptors all stem from a human donor with alopecia areata. Each CDR3 is given without its conserved first and last residue.

v_gene	j_gene	CDR3aa
TRBV5-5	TRBJ2-7	ASSLDRPSGEQY
TRBV5-6	TRBJ2-3	ASLRGEAYTDTQY
TRBV13	TRBJ1-1	ASSPGFEANTEAF
TRBV27	TRBJ2-7	ASSLSMGPIPYEQY
TRBV5-6	TRBJ2-7	ASRGLGYEQY
TRBV15	TRBJ1-2	ATSRDQVADYGYT
TRBV5-4	TRBJ1-2	ASSGPGFPPLDGYT
TRBV14	TRBJ1-2	ASSQAGYHGYT
TRBV30	TRBJ2-3	AWSVGSTDTQY
TRBV13	TRBJ1-5	ASSSGKGAQPQH
TRBV7-8	TRBJ2-7	ASSSDQVFEQY
TRBV7-3	TRBJ2-7	ASSLGGEDYEQY
TRBV5-1	TRBJ2-1	ASSLEGTEQF
TRBV10-3	TRBJ1-2	AISEGYRAYGYT
TRBV11-2	TRBJ2-3	ASSLLSAPRTDTQY